The T cell receptor (beta chain) under discussion was sequenced for a study of blood T cell repertoires in COVID-19. This table comes from immunoSEQ multiplex PCR, and its TCRdb copy is limited to in-frame clones, with some not included. The table has about 160,000 clones, about 80% seen once. Germline loops: CDR1 MNHNS, CDR2 SASEGT. The length of the CDR3 is 16 residues. J lost 3 bases, V lost 3 bases, and 10 bases had no gene match. The V gene is TRBV6-1, the J gene TRBJ2-7, with 8 positions matching TRBD1. The sample was peripheral blood. This TCR was sampled from a man aged 55 to 70 with acute or convalescent COVID-19. CDR3 nucleotides: TGTGCCAGCAGTGATCCTCAGGGGGCGTCTGTCTACGAGCAGTACTTC. Its protein is CASSDPQGASVYEQYF.